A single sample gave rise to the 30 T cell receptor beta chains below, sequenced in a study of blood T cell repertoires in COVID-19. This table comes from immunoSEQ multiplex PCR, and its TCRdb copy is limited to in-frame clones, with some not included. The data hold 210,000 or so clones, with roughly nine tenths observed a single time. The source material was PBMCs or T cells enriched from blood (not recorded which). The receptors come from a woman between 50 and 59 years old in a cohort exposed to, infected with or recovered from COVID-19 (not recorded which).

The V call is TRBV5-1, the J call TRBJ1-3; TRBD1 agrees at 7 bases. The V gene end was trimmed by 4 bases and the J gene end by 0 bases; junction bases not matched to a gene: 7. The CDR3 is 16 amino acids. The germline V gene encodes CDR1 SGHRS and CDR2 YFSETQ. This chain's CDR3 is CASSPQGQNSGNTIYF. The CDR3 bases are TGCGCCAGCAGCCCCCAGGGACAGAACTCTGGAAACACCATATATTTT.

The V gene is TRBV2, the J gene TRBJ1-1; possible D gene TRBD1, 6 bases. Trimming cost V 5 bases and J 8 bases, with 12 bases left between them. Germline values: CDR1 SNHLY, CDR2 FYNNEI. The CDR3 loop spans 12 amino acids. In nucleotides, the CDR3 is TGTGCCAGCAGTCAACAGGGTGCAGAAGCTTTCTTT. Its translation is CASSQQGAEAFF.

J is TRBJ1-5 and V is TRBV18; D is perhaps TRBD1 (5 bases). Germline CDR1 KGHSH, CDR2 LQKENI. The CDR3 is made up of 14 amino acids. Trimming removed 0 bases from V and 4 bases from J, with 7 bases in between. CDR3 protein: CASSPPTVNQPQHF. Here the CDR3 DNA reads TGTGCCAGCTCACCACCGACAGTGAATCAGCCCCAGCATTTT.

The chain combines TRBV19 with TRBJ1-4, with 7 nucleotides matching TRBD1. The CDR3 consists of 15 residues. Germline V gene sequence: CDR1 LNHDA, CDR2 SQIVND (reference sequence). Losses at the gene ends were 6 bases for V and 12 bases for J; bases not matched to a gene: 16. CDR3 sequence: CASRPAGTALGELFF. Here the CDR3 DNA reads TGTGCCAGTAGACCCGCAGGGACAGCCCTTGGGGAACTGTTTTTT.

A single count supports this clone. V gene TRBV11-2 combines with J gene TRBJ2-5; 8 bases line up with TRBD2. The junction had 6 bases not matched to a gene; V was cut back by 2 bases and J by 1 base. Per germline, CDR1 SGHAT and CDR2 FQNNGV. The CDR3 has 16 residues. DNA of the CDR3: TGTGCCAGCAGCTTACGTCCCGGGGGGGTCCAAGAGACCCAGTACTTC. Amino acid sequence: CASSLRPGGVQETQYF.

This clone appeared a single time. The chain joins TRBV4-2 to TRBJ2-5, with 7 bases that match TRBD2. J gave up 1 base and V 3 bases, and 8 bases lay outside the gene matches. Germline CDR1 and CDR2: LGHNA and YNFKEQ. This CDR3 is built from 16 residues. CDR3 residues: CASSQGKSGTQETQYF. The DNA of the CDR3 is TGTGCCAGCAGCCAGGGCAAAAGCGGGACCCAAGAGACCCAGTACTTC.

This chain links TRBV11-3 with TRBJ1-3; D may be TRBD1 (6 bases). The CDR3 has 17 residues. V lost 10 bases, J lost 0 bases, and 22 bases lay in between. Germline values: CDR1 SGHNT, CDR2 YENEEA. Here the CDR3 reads CATPKQDSGFSGNTIYF. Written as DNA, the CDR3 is TGTGCCACCCCTAAACAGGACAGCGGATTCTCTGGAAACACCATATATTTT.

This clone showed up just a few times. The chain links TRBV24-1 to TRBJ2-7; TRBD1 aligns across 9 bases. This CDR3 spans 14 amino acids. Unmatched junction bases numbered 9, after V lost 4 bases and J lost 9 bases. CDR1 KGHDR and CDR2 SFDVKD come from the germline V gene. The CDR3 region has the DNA TGTGCCACCAGTGAGGGGTCGATGGGACAGGGGCAGTACTTC. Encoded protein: CATSEGSMGQGQYF.

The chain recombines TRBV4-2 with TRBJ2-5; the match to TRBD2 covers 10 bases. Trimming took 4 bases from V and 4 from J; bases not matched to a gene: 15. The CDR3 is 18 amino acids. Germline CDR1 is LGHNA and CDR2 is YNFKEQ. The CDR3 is CASSLGAGGPVTSETQYF. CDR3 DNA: TGTGCCAGCAGCCTCGGAGCGGGGGGGCCTGTTACATCAGAGACCCAGTACTTC.

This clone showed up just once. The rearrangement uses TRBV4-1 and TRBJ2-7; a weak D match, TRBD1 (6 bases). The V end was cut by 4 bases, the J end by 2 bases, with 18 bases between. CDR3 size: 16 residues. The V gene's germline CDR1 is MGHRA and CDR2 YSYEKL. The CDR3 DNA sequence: TGCGCCAGCAGCCTAGCCTTAACGGGACAAACCTACGAGCAGTACTTC. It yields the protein CASSLALTGQTYEQYF.

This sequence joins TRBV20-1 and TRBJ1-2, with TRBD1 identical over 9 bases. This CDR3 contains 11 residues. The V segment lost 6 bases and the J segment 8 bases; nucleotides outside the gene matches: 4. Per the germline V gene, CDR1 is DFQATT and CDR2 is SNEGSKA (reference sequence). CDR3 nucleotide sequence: TGCAGTGCCACGACAGGGGGAGGCTACACCTTC. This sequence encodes CSATTGGGYTF.

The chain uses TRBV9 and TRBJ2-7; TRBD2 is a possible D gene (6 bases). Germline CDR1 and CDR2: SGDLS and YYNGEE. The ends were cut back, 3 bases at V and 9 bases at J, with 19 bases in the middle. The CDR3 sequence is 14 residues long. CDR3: CASSAGTGLAAQYF. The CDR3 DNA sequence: TGTGCCAGCAGCGCCGGGACGGGACTCGCGGCGCAGTACTTC.

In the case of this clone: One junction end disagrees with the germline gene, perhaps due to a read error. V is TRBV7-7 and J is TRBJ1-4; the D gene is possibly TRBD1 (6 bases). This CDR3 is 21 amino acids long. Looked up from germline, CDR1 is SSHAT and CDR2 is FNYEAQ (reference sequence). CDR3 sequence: CASSPPRGRGAHNATNEKLFF. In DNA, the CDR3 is TGTGCTAGCAGCCCTCCAAGAGGCAGGGGAGCGCACAATGCAACTAATGAAAAACTGTTTTTT.

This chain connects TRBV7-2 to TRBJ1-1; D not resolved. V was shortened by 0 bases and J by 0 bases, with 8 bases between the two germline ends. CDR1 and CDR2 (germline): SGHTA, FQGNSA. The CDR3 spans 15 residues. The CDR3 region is CASSLARHLNTEAFF. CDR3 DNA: TGTGCCAGCAGCTTAGCGCGGCACCTGAACACTGAAGCTTTCTTT.

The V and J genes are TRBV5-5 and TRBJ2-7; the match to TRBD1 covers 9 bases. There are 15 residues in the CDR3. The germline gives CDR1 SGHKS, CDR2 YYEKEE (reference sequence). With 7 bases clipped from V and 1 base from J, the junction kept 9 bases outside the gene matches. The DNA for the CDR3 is TGTGCCAGCCGCCCGTTAGGGACAGGGTCCTACGAGCAGTACTTC. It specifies CASRPLGTGSYEQYF.

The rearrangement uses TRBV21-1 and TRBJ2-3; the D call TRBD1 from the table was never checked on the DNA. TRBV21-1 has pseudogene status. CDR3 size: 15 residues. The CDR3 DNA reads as TGTGCCAGCAGCAAAGTACCGGCAGGGGCAGATACGCAGTATTTT. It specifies CASSKVPAGADTQYF.

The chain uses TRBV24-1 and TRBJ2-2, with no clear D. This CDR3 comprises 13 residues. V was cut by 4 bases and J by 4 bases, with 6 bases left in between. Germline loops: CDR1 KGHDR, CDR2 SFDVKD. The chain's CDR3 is CATSDLFTGELFF. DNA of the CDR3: TGTGCCACCAGTGACTTATTCACCGGGGAGCTGTTTTTT.

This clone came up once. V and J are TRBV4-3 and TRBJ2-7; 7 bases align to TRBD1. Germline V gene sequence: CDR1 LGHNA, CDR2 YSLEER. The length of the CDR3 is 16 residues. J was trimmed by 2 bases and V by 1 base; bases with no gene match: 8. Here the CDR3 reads CASSQGTDRVPYEQYF. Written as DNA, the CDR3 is TGCGCCAGCAGCCAAGGGACCGACAGGGTTCCCTACGAGCAGTACTTC.

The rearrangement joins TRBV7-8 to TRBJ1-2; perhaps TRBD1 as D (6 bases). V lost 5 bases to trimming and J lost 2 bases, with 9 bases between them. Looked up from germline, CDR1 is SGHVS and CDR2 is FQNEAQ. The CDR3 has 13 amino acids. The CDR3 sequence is CASSRDRNYGYTF. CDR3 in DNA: TGTGCCAGCAGCCGCGACAGGAACTATGGCTACACCTTC.

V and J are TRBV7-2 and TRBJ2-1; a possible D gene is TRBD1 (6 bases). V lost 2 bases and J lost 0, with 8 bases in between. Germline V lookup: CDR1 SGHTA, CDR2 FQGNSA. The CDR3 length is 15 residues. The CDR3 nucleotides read TGTGCCAGCAGCTTAAACAGGGACTCCTACAATGAGCAGTTCTTC. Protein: CASSLNRDSYNEQFF. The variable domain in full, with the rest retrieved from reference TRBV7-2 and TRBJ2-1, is GAGVSQSPSNKVTEKGKDVELRCDPISGHTALYWYRQSLGQGLEFLIYFQGNSAPDKSGLPSDRFSAERTGGSVSTLTIQRTQQEDSAVYLCASSLNRDSYNEQFFGPGTRLTVL.

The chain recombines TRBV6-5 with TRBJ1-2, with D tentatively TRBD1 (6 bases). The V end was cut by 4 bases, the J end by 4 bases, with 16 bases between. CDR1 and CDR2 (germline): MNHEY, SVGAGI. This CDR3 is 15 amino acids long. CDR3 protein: CASSSSGADSYGYTF. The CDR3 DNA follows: TGTGCCAGCAGTTCCTCAGGGGCGGATAGCTATGGCTACACCTTC.

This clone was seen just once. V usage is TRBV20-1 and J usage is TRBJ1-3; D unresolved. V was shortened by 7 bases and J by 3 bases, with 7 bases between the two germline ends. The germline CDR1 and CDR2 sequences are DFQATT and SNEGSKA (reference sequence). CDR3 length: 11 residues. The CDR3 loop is CSVTYGNTIYF. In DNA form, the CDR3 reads TGCAGTGTTACTTATGGAAACACCATATATTTT.

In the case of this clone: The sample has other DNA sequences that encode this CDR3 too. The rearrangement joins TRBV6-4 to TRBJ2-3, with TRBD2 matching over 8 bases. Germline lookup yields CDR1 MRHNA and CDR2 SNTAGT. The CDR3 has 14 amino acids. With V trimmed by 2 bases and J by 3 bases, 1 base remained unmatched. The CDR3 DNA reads TGTGCCAGCAGTGACGGACTAGCAACAGATACGCAGTATTTT. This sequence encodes CASSDGLATDTQYF.

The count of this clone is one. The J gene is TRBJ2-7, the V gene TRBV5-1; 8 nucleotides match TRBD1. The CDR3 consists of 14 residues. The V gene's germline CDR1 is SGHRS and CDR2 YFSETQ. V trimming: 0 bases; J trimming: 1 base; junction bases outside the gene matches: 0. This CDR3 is CASSLGDRSYEQYF. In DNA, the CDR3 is TGCGCCAGCAGCTTGGGGGACAGGTCCTACGAGCAGTACTTC.

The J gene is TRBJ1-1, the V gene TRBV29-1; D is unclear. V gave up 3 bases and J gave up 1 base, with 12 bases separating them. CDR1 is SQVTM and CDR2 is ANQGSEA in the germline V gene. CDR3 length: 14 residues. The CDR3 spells CSVDYAYANTEAFF. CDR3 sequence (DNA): TGCAGCGTTGATTATGCCTACGCGAACACTGAAGCTTTCTTT.

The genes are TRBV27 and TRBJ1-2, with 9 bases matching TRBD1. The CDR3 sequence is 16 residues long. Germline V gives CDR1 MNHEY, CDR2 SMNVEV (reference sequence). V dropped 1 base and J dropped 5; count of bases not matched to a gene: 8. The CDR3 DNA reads TGTGCCAGCAGTTTATTAATTGGACAGGGGATTTATGGCTACACCTTC. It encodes CASSLLIGQGIYGYTF.

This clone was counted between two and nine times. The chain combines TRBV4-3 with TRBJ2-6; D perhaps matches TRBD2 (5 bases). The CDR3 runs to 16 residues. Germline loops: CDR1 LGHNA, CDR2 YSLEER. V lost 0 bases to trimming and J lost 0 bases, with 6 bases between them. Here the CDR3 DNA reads TGCGCCAGCAGCCAAGAAGAGGGCTCTGGGGCCAACGTCCTGACTTTC. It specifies CASSQEEGSGANVLTF.

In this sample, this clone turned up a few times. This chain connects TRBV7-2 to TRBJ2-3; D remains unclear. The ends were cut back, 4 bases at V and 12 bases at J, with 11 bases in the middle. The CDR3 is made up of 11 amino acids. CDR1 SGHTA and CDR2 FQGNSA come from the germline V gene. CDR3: CASSSGPFQYF. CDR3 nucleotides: TGTGCCAGCAGCTCAGGTCCCTTCCAGTATTTT.

The DNA for the CDR3 is TGTGCCAGCAGCCAGTACGGCCCGGGACAGGGGAATTCACCCCTCCACTTT. Translated: CASSQYGPGQGNSPLHF. The chain uses TRBV3-1 (or the pseudogene TRBV3-2) and TRBJ1-6, with 10 bases aligning to TRBD1. CDR3 size: 17 residues. V lost 3 bases, J lost 7 bases, and 9 bases stayed unmatched. The germline V gene encodes CDR1 LGHDT and CDR2 YNNKEL (reference sequence).

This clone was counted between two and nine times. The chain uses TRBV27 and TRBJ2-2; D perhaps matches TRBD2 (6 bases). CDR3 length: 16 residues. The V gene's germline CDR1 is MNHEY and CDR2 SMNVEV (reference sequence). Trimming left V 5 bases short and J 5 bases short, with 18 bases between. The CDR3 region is CASSLAGGIRTGELFF. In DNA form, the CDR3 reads TGTGCCAGCAGTCTGGCTGGGGGGATCCGGACCGGGGAGCTGTTTTTT.